A single sample is the source of the 32 T cell receptor beta chains below, sequenced in a study of shared clonotypes between healthy human individuals. TCRdb keeps only in-frame clones here, not all; method: immunoSEQ multiplex PCR. The table has about 1.5 million clones, roughly 98% seen once. The sample consisted of naive CD4+ T cells sorted from blood. The subset here: CD45RA+ positively selected. These receptor sequences come from a young man in good health.

This chain uses TRBV4-1 with TRBJ2-4, with 10 positions matching TRBD2. Trimming took 0 bases from V and 7 from J; bases not matched to a gene: 6. The germline gives CDR1 MGHRA, CDR2 YSYEKL. This CDR3 has 16 amino acids. In DNA, the CDR3 is TGCGCCAGCAGCCAAGAGCATGGACTAGCGGTGAACATTCAGTACTTC. Protein product: CASSQEHGLAVNIQYF.

The genes are TRBV10-3 and TRBJ1-5; D gene unclear. The germline CDR1 and CDR2 sequences are ENHRY and SYGVKD. The V end lost 4 bases, the J end lost 3 bases, and 4 bases lay between the germline ends. The CDR3 consists of 12 residues. The CDR3 sequence is CAISGNNQPQHF. The CDR3 DNA reads as TGTGCCATCAGTGGGAACAATCAGCCCCAGCATTTT.

The V gene is TRBV19, the J gene TRBJ2-1, with D unclear. Trimming stripped 3 bases from V and 8 bases from J, with 14 bases between. The CDR3 has 14 residues. Germline CDR1 reads LNHDA; CDR2 reads SQIVND (reference sequence). In DNA, the CDR3 is TGTGCCAGTAGTATTGCCTCTCGACCGTATGAGCAGTTCTTC. It codes for CASSIASRPYEQFF.

This clone has more than one count but fewer than ten. The sample carries other DNA sequences with the same CDR3. The gene calls are TRBV9 and TRBJ2-3, with D hard to call. Germline V gene lookup returns CDR1 SGDLS and CDR2 YYNGEE. This CDR3 comprises 13 residues. V gave up 1 base and J gave up 0 bases, with 3 bases separating them. The CDR3 nucleotides read TGTGCCAGCAGCGTATCAAGCACAGATACGCAGTATTTT. Translation gives CASSVSSTDTQYF. The full variable domain, completed using reference TRBV9 and TRBJ2-3, is DSGVTQTPKHLITATGQRVTLRCSPRSGDLSVYWYQQSLDQGLQFLIQYYNGEERAKGNILERFSAQQFPDLHSELNLSSLELGDSALYFCASSVSSTDTQYFGPGTRLTVL.

The chain recombines TRBV10-3 with TRBJ1-4; the match to TRBD1 covers 8 bases. Trimming removed 10 bases from V and 5 bases from J; junction bases left unmatched: 9. The CDR3 contains 14 residues. Germline V gives CDR1 ENHRY, CDR2 SYGVKD. The CDR3 nucleotides are TGTGCCACCCGAGTCGGGACAGGCAATGAAAAACTGTTTTTT. It encodes CATRVGTGNEKLFF.

V usage is TRBV28 and J usage is TRBJ1-3; D may be TRBD1 (5 bases). CDR3 size: 17 residues. V was clipped by 3 bases and J by 0 bases, with 15 bases between them. CDR1 is MDHEN, CDR2 SYDVKM, per germline. CDR3: CASSFPSGPGSGNTIYF. The CDR3 bases are TGTGCCAGCAGTTTCCCGTCAGGGCCCGGCTCTGGAAACACCATATATTTT.

The chain joins TRBV5-4 to TRBJ2-7; TRBD2 agrees at 11 bases. The CDR3 totals 15 residues. Trimming at V came to 4 bases and at J to 7 bases, leaving 10 bases not matched to a gene. The germline CDR1 and CDR2 sequences are SGHNT and YYREEE (reference sequence). CDR3 sequence (DNA): TGTGCCAGCAGCCCAACTAGCGGGAGTGTCGGGGAGCAGTACTTC. It translates to CASSPTSGSVGEQYF.

This chain connects TRBV6-1 to TRBJ2-3, with D tentatively TRBD1 (5 bases). Trimming took off 11 bases at V and 2 bases at J, with 11 bases between the two ends. CDR1 and CDR2 from the germline V gene are MNHNS and SASEGT. The CDR3 is made up of 12 amino acids. The CDR3 spells CALQGATDTQYF. As DNA, the CDR3 is TGTGCCCTGCAAGGGGCCACAGATACGCAGTATTTT.

V and J are TRBV6-1 and TRBJ1-5; tentative D call: TRBD1 (5 bases). Trimming removed 3 bases at V and 5 bases at J, with 14 bases between. CDR1 and CDR2 from the germline V gene are MNHNS and SASEGT. The CDR3 consists of 15 residues. CDR3 in DNA: TGTGCCAGCAGTGACGGGGCCGGATTCTATCAGCCCCAGCATTTT. Amino acid sequence: CASSDGAGFYQPQHF.

The CDR3: CASSGRTGQYEQYF. In DNA, the CDR3 is TGTGCCAGCAGTGGCAGGACAGGGCAGTACGAGCAGTACTTC. The chain is built from TRBV2 and TRBJ2-7, with 8 bases that match TRBD1. The CDR3 length is 14 residues. CDR1 and CDR2 (germline): SNHLY, FYNNEI. Losses at the gene ends were 4 bases for V and 4 bases for J; bases not matched to a gene: 6.

This sequence joins TRBV5-1 and TRBJ2-3; TRBD2 aligns across 10 bases. There are 17 residues in the CDR3. Germline CDR1 and CDR2: SGHRS and YFSETQ. With 1 base clipped from V and 4 bases from J, the junction kept 9 bases outside the gene matches. The CDR3, as DNA: TGCGCCAGCAGCTTGACATCTAGCGGGAGTTTCGCAGATACGCAGTATTTT. Encoded protein: CASSLTSSGSFADTQYF.

The chain has TRBV6-1 and TRBJ1-5; 8 bases line up with TRBD1. V shed 6 bases and J 3 bases; nucleotides not matched to a gene: 7. Germline V gene lookup returns CDR1 MNHNS and CDR2 SASEGT. This CDR3 contains 15 residues. In nucleotides, the CDR3 is TGTGCCAGCAGCAGAGGACAGGGAAACAATCAGCCCCAGCATTTT. Translating gives CASSRGQGNNQPQHF.

This clone was observed a few times. Distinct nucleotide sequences in the sample also encode this CDR3. The chain uses TRBV5-1 and TRBJ2-2; D is ambiguous. Germline loops: CDR1 SGHRS, CDR2 YFSETQ. Trimming took off 0 bases at V and 0 bases at J, with 3 bases between the two ends. There are 14 residues in the CDR3. Written as DNA, the CDR3 is TGCGCCAGCAGCTTGGGGCCGAACACCGGGGAGCTGTTTTTT. It is translated as CASSLGPNTGELFF.

The V gene is TRBV5-1, the J gene TRBJ2-1; D uncertain. V shed 3 bases and J shed 6 bases, with 10 bases lying between them. The CDR3 consists of 13 residues. Germline CDR1 reads SGHRS; CDR2 reads YFSETQ. CDR3 sequence (DNA): TGCGCCAGCAGCTGGCAAGAACGCAATGAGCAGTTCTTC. Its translation: CASSWQERNEQFF.

The CDR3 coding sequence is TGTGCCAGCGCTCAAACGGGAGCGGGAGTAGGCTACAATGAGCAGTTCTTC. Its protein product is CASAQTGAGVGYNEQFF. The rearrangement joins TRBV27 to TRBJ2-1, with 8 bases identical to TRBD2. CDR3 length: 17 amino acids. Trimming took 8 bases from V and 3 from J; bases not matched to a gene: 15. Germline V gene sequence: CDR1 MNHEY, CDR2 SMNVEV (reference sequence).

This clone was recorded once. The chain joins TRBV7-8 to TRBJ2-2; D may be TRBD2 (5 bases). CDR1 SGHVS and CDR2 FQNEAQ come from the germline V gene. Trimming removed 10 bases at V and 0 bases at J, with 18 bases between. The CDR3 is 16 amino acids. The CDR3 nucleotides are TGTGCCACCCCGACTCATTTGGGAGCGAACACCGGGGAGCTGTTTTTT. Protein sequence: CATPTHLGANTGELFF.

This clone has just one count. This chain uses TRBV18 with TRBJ1-1, with a possible D match to TRBD1 (6 bases). Germline CDR1 and CDR2: KGHSH and LQKENI. There are 13 residues in the CDR3. V dropped 2 bases and J dropped 6 bases, with 10 bases sitting between them. As DNA, the CDR3 is TGTGCCAGCTCACCAGACAGGTTCTCTGAAGCTTTCTTT. Its protein is CASSPDRFSEAFF.

The chain carries TRBV7-8 and TRBJ2-5; a weak D match, TRBD2 (5 bases). The CDR3 consists of 12 residues. V was cut by 5 bases and J by 6 bases, with 10 bases left in between. Looked up from germline, CDR1 is SGHVS and CDR2 is FQNEAQ. In nucleotides, the CDR3 is TGTGCCAGCAGCGGGGAGTTCAAGACCCAGTACTTC. The encoded protein is CASSGEFKTQYF.

The V gene is TRBV19, the J gene TRBJ2-7, with 15 bases identical to TRBD2. Germline V gives CDR1 LNHDA, CDR2 SQIVND (reference sequence). The V segment lost 3 bases and the J segment 6 bases; nucleotides outside the gene matches: 24. This CDR3 region has 22 residues. CDR3 nucleotides: TGTGCCAGTAGTATTATCCCTCCACCAGGCCGGACTAGCGGGAGGGCCATCCCCGAGCAGTACTTC. Translated: CASSIIPPPGRTSGRAIPEQYF.

The chain recombines TRBV25-1 with TRBJ2-1; 10 bases match TRBD2. This CDR3 spans 17 amino acids. V lost 5 bases to trimming and J lost 0 bases; unmatched junction nucleotides: 7. CDR1 and CDR2 from the germline V gene are MGHDK and SYGVNS. The CDR3 sequence is CASSSSPSGSSYNEQFF. The CDR3 region has the DNA TGTGCCAGCAGTTCCTCCCCTAGCGGGAGCTCCTACAATGAGCAGTTCTTC.

V usage is TRBV19 and J usage is TRBJ1-5, with D perhaps TRBD1 (5 bases). There are 17 residues in the CDR3. V was cut by 5 bases and J by 6 bases, with 23 bases left in between. Per germline, CDR1 LNHDA and CDR2 SQIVND (reference sequence). The CDR3 here is CASSDGGTFNRFQPQHF. Written as DNA, the CDR3 is TGTGCCAGTAGTGATGGGGGGACGTTCAACCGATTTCAGCCCCAGCATTTT.

The rearrangement links TRBV30 to TRBJ2-5; TRBD2 matches 9 bases. Unmatched junction bases numbered 4, after V lost 5 bases and J lost 3 bases. CDR1 and CDR2 from the germline V gene are GTSNPN and SVGIG (reference sequence). CDR3 size: 13 residues. In DNA form, the CDR3 reads TGTGCCTGGGCCGGACTAGCGAAAGAGACCCAGTACTTC. Protein: CAWAGLAKETQYF.

As regards this clone: The same CDR3 arises from other DNA sequences in this sample as well. V is TRBV7-2 and J is TRBJ1-5; 8 bases are a match to TRBD1. Germline V gene data show CDR1 as SGHTA and CDR2 as FQGNSA. The length of the CDR3 is 14 residues. V lost 5 bases and J lost 4; bases outside the gene matches: 4. DNA of the CDR3: TGTGCCAGCAGCAGGACAGGGCCAAATCAGCCCCAGCATTTT. Translating it yields CASSRTGPNQPQHF.

A single count supports this clone. This chain uses TRBV11-2 with TRBJ2-3; 9 bases line up with TRBD2. V was clipped by 3 bases and J by 2 bases; unmatched bases: 6. This CDR3 comprises 16 residues. The germline V gene has CDR1 SGHAT and CDR2 FQNNGV. DNA of the CDR3: TGTGCCAGCAGCTTTCTAGCGGGGTGGAACACAGATACGCAGTATTTT. As protein: CASSFLAGWNTDTQYF.

This clone occurred a few times. The chain combines TRBV27 with TRBJ1-5, with 7 bases lining up with TRBD1. This CDR3 has 16 residues. V lost 1 base, J lost 4 bases, and 7 bases stayed unmatched. Looked up from germline, CDR1 is MNHEY and CDR2 is SMNVEV (reference sequence). The CDR3 DNA reads as TGTGCCAGCAGTTTATTAGGATGGGGACAGAATCAGCCCCAGCATTTT. It encodes CASSLLGWGQNQPQHF.

The chain couples TRBV4-2 to TRBJ2-3, with a possible D match to TRBD1 (6 bases). Germline CDR1 and CDR2: LGHNA and YNFKEQ. Trimming cost V 0 bases and J 2 bases, with 12 bases left between them. This CDR3 has 16 amino acids. This chain's CDR3 is CASSQDEAGDTDTQYF. The CDR3 nucleotides are TGTGCCAGCAGCCAAGATGAGGCAGGGGACACAGATACGCAGTATTTT.

In nucleotides, the CDR3 is TGTGCCAGCAACCCTCCGACAGGGGGCGAAGGGGCCAACGTCCTGACTTTC. Its protein is CASNPPTGGEGANVLTF. This rearrangement joins TRBV2 to TRBJ2-6; 10 bases are shared with TRBD1. V was pared by 7 bases and J by 4 bases, with 10 bases of the junction left unmatched. Germline loops: CDR1 SNHLY, CDR2 FYNNEI. This CDR3 region has 17 residues.

This clone was seen a few times. Other DNA sequences in this sample translate to the same CDR3. The J gene is TRBJ1-5, the V gene TRBV28; no firm D call. The CDR3 totals 11 residues. Germline V CDR1 and CDR2: MDHEN, SYDVKM. Between the trimmed V and J ends, which lost 5 bases and 4 bases, there was a span of 3 bases. The DNA for the CDR3 is TGTGCCAGCAGTCGGAATCAGCCCCAGCATTTT. Translating it yields CASSRNQPQHF.

This chain uses TRBV5-1 with TRBJ1-5; the D gene is possibly TRBD1 (5 bases). The CDR3 is 17 amino acids. Trimming took off 1 base at V and 4 bases at J, with 18 bases between the two ends. Germline CDR1 and CDR2: SGHRS and YFSETQ. CDR3 DNA: TGCGCCAGCAGCTTGCCCAAACCGGGACGACGTAATCAGCCCCAGCATTTT. Protein: CASSLPKPGRRNQPQHF.

The genes are TRBV5-4 and TRBJ1-3; no clear D. The CDR3 length is 15 residues. Germline V gene data show CDR1 as SGHNT and CDR2 as YYREEE (reference sequence). V was trimmed by 1 base and J by 0 bases, leaving 8 bases between them. The CDR3 sequence: CASSLQPLSGNTIYF. The CDR3 DNA is TGTGCCAGCAGCTTGCAACCCCTCTCTGGAAACACCATATATTTT.

The rearrangement uses TRBV18 and TRBJ1-4; 9 bases match TRBD1. CDR1 is KGHSH and CDR2 is LQKENI in the germline V gene. V gave up 5 bases and J gave up 9 bases; unmatched junction bases: 10. CDR3 length: 15 amino acids. CDR3 DNA sequence: TGTGCCAGCTCAGATCGGCCGGGACAGGGTAAAAAACTGTTTTTT. Its translation is CASSDRPGQGKKLFF.

The rearrangement uses TRBV2 and TRBJ1-4; 7 bases fit TRBD1. Losses at the gene ends were 6 bases for V and 1 base for J; bases not matched to a gene: 5. CDR1 is SNHLY, CDR2 FYNNEI, per germline. This CDR3 has 15 residues. CDR3 in DNA: TGTGCCAGCAGGCGCAGGGGGATAACTAATGAAAAACTGTTTTTT. This translates into CASRRRGITNEKLFF.